This T cell receptor (beta chain) was observed in a study of blood T cell repertoires in COVID-19 (dated by TCRdb to about 2020). Background on the whole study: Samples from collaborators originated in the United States, Italy and Spain and spanned both the acute and convalescent phases of COVID-19. The material from the prospective study consisted of cDNA or gDNA derived from T cells, B-cell-depleted T cells, or PBMCs. Subjects who had been exposed to COVID-19, were actively infected with it, or had recovered from it provided the deeply sampled blood TCRbeta repertoires that made up the dataset. The repertoires were released in a freely available public database meant as a resource for research on the immune response to SARS-CoV-2. Samples were obtained from the ongoing ImmuneRACE study (first 160 participants) and from about 1,300 subjects provided by 6 global collaborators. Nearly every sample came with metadata listing a de-identified subject ID, COVID-19 status, age in years and sex. Where HLA class I and class II types were available, the types were taken from metadata supplied by the sample provider, not from assay-based typing. Broad study findings and their caveats: Clinical and demographic metadata were provided uncurated, with the amount varying by source and participant.

TCRbeta CDR3 regions were amplified from genomic DNA using the immunoSEQ Assay, a bias-controlled multiplex PCR. The study's processing was this. The number of nucleated cells in each sample was estimated from the amplification of reference gene primers within the assay. Sequence reads were collapsed and filtered to measure the absolute abundance of every unique TCRbeta CDR3 rearrangement. Productive Simpson clonality was computed per sample as the square root of Simpson's diversity index over productive rearrangements. TCRdb limited this immuneACCESS table to in-frame rearrangements with V and J called. A share of clones is missing; checked studies link under half to unresolved V genes, and the rest is unexplained. The V and J calls and the clone size are those of that table, but D and trimming were determined from the DNA. The sample table holds about 360,000 clones, of which approximately 86% were seen once. Roughly 7.2% of the sample is taken by the ten largest.

Concerning this clone: Its antigen is currently not known. Base quality data are lacking; no much larger clone is found one base away. The same CDR3 also results from other DNA sequences found in this sample.

One collaborating source in Seattle enrolled patients while the patients were actively infected and followed the patients over time throughout the course of disease. Each collaborating institution followed its own protocols to collect whole blood in K2EDTA tubes. For TCRbeta analysis, collaborators shipped samples in one of three forms: frozen whole blood, isolated PBMCs, or DNA extracted from either of those sample types. V is pruned by 3 bases and J by 1 base, leaving 1 base of the junction without a gene match. Counted from cysteine to phenylalanine, this CDR3 has 14 amino acids. Only the CDR3 part of the read is kept: 42 bases, read in frame from the first base. Per the germline V gene, KGHSH is the CDR1 and LQKENI is the CDR2.

The receptor was derived from a woman in her sixties with COVID-19, enrolled during active disease. The receptor chain draws on TRBV18 and TRBJ1-1; 8 middle bases align to TRBD1. The sample taken for sequencing was peripheral blood. The DNA sequence is given as TGTGCCAGCTCACCGGGACAGGCGAACACTGAAGCTTTCTTT. This gives the protein CASSPGQANTEAFF.